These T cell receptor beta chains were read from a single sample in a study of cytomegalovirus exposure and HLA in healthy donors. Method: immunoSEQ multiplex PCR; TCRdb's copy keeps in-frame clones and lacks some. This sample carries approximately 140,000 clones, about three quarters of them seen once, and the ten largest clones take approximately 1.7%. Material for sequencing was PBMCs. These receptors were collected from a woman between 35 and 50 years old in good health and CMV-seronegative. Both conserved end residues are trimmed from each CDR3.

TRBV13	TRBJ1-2	ASSLGQGGQGGYT
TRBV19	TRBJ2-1	ASDIAGSSYNEQF
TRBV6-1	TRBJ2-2	ASSEVLDMRGLF
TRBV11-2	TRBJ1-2	ASSLGGNYGYT
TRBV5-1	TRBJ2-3	ASSTGGTDTQY
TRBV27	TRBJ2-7	ASGSGRVSNEQY
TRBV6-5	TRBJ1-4	ASSLAATNEKLF
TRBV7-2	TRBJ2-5	ASSSPDRYQETQY
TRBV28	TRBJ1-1	ASSSGDTEAF
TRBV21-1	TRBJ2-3	ASSRGESTDTQY
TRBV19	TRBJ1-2	ASSISGLHTGYT
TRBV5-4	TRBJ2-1	ASSLGLAGSYNEQF
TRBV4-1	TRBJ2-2	ASSQVSNREGTGELF
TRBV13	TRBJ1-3	ASSSPDRGTIY
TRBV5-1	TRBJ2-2	ASSLENPSGTGELF
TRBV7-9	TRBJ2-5	ASMRGGAETQY
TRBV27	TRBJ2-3	ASSLASGSTDTQY
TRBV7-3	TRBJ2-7	ASSPQGGDPAYEQY
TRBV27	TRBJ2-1	ASSPGLAYYNEQF
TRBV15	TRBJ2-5	ATSPPGHGETQY
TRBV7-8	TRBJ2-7	ASSRGLSYEQY
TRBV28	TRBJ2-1	ASSRLAGIGEQF
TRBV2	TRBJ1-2	ASITGTGYGYT
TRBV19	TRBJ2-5	ASSARREPQETQY
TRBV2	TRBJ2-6	ASSESDSGANVLT
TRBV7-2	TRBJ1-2	ASSLVLPSGYT
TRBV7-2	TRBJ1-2	ASSYGFYGYT
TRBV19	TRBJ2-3	ASSLQGLDTQY
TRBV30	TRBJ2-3	AWSAGTGVRTDTQY
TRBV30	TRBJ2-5	AWSPGGETQY
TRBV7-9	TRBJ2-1	ASSFWRERHNEQF
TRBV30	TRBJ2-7	ALLAFGDLEQY
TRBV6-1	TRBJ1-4	ASSVGGQGTQKLF
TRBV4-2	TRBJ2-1	ASSYLAGGLNEQF
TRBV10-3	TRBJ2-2	ANQQGTTGELF
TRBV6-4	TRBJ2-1	ASSDRTGGYNEQF
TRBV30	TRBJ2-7	AWSVVETYEQY
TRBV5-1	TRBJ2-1	ASSWGQGGASYNEQF
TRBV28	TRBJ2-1	ALGSNNYNEQF
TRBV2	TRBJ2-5	ASSETGTQRETQY
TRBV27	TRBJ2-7	ASSGQGPYEQY
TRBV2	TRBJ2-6	AEGGPGANVLT
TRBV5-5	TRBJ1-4	ASSPIPNEKLF
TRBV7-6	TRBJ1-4	ASSLQGHNEKLF